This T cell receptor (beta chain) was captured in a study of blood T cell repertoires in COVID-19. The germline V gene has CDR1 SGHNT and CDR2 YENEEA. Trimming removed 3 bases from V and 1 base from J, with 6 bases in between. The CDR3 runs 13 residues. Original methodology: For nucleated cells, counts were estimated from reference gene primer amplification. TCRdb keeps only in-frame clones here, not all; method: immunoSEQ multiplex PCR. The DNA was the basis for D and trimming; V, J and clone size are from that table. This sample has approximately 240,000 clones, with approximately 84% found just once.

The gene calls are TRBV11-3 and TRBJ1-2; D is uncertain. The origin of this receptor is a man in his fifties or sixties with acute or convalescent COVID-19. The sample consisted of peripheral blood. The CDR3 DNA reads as TGTGCCAGCAGCTTTGACAATAACTATGGCTACACCTTC. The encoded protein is CASSFDNNYGYTF.